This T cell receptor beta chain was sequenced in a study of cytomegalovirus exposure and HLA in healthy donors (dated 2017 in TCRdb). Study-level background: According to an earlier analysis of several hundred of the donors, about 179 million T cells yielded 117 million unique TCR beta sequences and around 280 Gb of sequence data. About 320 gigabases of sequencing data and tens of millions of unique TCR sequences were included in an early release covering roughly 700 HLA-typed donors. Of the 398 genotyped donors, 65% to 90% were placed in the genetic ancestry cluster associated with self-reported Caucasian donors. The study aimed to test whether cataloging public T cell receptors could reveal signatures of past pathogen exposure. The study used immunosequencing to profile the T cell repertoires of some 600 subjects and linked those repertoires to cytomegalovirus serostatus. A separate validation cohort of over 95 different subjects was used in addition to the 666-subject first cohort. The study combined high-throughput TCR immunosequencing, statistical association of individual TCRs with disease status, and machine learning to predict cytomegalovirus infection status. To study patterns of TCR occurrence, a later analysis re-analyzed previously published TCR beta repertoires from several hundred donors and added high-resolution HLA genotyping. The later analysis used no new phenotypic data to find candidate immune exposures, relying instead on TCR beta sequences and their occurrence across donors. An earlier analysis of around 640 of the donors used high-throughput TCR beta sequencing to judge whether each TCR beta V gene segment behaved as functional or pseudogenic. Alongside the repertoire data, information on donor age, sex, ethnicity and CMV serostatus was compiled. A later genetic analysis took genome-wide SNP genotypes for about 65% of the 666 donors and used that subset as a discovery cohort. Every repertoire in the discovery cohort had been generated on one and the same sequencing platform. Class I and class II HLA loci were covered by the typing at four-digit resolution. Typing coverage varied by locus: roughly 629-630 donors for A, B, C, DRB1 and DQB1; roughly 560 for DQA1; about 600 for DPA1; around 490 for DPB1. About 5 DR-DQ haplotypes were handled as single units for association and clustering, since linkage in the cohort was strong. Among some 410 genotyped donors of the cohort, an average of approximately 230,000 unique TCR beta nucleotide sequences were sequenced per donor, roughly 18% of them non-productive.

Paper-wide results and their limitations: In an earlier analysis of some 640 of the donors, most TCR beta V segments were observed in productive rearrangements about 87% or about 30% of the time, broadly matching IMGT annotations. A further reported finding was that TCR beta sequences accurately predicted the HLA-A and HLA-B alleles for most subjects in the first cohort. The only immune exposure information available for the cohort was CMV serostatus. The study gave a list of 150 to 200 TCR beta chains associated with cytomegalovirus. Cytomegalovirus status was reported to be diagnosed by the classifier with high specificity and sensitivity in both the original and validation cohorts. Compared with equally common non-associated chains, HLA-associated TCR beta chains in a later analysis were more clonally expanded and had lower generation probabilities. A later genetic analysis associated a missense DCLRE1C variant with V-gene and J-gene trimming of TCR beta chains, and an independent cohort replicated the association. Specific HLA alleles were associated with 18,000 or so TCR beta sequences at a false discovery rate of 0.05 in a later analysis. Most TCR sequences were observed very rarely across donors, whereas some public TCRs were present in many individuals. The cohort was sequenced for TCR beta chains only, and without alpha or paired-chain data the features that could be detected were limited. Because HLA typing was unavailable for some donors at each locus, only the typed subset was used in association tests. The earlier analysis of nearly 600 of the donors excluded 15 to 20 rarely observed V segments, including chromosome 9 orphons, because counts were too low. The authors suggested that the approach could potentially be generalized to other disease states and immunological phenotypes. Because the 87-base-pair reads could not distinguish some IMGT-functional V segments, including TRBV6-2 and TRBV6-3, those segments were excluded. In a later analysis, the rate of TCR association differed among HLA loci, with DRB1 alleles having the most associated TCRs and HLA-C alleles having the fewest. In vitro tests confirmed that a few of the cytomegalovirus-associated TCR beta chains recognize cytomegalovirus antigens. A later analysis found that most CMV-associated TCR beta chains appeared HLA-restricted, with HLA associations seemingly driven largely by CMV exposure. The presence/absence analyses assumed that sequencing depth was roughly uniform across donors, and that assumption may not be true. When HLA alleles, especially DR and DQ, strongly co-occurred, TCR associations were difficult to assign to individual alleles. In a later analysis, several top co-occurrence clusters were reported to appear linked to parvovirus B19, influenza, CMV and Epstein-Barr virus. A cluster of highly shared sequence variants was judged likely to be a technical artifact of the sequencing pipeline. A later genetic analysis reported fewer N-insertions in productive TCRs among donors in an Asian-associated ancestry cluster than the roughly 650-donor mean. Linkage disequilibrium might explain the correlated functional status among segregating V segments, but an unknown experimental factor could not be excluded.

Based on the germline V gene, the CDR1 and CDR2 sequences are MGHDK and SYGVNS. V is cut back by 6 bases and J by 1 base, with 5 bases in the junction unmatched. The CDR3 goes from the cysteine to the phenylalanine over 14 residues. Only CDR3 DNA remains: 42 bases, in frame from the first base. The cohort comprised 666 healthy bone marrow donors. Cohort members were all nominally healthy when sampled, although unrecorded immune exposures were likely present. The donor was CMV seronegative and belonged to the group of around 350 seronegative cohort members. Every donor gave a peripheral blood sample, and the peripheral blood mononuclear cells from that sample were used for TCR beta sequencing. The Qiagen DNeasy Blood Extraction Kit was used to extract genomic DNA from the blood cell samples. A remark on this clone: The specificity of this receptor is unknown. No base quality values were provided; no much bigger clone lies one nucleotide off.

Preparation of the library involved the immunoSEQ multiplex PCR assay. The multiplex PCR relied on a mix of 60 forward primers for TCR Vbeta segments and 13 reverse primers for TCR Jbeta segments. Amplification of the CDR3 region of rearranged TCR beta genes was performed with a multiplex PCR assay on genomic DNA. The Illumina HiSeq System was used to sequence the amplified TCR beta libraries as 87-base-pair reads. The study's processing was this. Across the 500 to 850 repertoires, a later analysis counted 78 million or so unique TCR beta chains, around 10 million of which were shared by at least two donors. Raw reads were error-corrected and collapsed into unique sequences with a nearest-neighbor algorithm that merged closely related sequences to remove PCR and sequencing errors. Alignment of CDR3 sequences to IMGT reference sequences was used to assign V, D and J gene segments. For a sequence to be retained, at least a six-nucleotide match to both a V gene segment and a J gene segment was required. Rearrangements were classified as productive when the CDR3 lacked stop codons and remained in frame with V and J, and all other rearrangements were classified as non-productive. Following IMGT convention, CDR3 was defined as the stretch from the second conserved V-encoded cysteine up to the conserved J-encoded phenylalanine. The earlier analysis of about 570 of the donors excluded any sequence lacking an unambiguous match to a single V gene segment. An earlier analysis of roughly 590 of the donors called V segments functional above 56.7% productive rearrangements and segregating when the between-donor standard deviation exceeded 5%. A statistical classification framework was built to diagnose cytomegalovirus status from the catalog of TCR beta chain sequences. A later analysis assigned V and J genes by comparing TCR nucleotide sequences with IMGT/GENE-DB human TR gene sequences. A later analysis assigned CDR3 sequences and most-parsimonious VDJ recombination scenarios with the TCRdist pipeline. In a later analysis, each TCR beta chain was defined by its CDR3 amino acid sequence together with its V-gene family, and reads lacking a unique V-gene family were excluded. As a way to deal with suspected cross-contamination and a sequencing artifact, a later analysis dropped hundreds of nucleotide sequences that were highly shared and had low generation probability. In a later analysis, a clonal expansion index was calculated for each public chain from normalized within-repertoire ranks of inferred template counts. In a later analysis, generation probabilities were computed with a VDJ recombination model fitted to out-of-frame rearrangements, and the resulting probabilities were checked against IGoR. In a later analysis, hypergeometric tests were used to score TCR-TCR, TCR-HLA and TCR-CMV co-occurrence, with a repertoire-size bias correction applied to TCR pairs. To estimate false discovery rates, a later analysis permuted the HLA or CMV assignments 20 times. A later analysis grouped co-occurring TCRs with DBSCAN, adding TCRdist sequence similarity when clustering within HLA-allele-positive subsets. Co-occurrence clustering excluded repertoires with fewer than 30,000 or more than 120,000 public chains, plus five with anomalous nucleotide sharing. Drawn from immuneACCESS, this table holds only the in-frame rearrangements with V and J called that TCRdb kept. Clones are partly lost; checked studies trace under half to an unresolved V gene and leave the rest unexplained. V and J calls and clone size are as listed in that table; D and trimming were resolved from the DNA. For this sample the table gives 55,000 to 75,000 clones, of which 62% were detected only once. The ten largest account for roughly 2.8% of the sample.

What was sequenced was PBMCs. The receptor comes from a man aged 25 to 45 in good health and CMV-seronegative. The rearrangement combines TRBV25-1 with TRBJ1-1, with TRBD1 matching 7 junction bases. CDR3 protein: CASRGGQQNTEAFF. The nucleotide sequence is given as TGTGCCAGCAGGGGGGGACAGCAGAACACTGAAGCTTTCTTT.